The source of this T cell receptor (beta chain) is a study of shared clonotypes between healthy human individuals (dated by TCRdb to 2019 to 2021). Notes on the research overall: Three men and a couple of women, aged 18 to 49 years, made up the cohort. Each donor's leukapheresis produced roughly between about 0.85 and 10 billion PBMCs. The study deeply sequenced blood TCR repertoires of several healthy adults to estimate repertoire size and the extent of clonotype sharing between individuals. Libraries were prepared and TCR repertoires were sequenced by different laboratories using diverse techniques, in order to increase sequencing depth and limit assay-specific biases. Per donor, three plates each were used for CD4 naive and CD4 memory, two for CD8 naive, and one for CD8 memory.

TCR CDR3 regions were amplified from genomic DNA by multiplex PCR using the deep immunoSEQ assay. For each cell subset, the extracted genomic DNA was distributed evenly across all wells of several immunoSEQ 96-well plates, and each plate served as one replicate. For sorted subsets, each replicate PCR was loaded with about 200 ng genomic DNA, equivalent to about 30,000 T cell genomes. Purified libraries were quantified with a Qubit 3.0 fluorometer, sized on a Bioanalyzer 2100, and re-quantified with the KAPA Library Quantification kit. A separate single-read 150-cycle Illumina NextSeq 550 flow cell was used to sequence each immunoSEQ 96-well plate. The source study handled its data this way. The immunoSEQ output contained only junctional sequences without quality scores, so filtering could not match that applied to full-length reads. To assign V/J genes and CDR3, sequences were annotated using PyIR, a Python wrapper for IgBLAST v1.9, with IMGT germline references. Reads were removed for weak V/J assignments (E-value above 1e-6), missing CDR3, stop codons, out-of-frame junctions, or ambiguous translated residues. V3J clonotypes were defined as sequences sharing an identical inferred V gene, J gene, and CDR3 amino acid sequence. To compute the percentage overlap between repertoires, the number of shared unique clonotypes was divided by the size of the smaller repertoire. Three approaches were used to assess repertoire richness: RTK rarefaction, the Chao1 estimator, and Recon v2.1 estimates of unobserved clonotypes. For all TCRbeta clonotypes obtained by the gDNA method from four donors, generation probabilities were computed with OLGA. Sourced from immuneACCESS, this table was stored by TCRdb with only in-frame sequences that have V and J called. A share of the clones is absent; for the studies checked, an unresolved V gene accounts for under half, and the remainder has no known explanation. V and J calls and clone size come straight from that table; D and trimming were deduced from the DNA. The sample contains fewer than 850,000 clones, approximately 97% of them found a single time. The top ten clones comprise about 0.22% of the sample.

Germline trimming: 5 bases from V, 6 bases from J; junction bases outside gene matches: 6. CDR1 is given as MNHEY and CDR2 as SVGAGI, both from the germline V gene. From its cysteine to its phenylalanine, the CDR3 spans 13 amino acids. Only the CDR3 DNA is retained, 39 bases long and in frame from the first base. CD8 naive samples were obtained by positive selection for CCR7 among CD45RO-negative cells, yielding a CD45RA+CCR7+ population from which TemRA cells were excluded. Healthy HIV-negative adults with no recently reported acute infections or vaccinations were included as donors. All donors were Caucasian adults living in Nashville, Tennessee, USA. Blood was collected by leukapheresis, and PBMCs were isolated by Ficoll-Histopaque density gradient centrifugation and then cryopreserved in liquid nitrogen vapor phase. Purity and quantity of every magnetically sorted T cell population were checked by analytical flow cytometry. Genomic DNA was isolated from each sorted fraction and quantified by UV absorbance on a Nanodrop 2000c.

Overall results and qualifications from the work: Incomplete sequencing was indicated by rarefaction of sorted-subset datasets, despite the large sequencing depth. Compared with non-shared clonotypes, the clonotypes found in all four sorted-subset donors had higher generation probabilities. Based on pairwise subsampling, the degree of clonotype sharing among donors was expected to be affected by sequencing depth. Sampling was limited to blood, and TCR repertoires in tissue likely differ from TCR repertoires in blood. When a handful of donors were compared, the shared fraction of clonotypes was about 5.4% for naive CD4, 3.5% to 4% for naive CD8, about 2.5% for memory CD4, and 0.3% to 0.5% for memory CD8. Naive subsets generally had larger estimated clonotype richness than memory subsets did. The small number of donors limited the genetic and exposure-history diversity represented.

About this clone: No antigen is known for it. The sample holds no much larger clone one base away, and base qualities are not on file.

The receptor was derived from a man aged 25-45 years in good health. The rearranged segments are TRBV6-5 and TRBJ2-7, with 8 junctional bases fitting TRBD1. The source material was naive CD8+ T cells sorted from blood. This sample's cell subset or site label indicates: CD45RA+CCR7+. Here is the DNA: TGTGCCAGCAGTCCGGGACAGGAGTTCGAGCAGTACTTC. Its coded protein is CASSPGQEFEQYF.